This T cell receptor (beta chain) stems from a study of blood T cell repertoires in COVID-19 (dated by TCRdb to 2018 to 2021). For context, the study as a whole: Samples covering the acute and convalescent phases of COVID-19 were provided by collaborators in the United States, Italy and Spain. The material from the prospective study consisted of cDNA or gDNA derived from T cells, B-cell-depleted T cells, or PBMCs. The dataset comprised deeply sampled blood TCRbeta repertoires from subjects exposed to, actively infected with, or recovered from COVID-19. The repertoires were released in a freely available public database meant as a resource for research on the immune response to SARS-CoV-2. Samples were obtained from the ongoing ImmuneRACE study (first 160 participants) and from some 1,300 subjects provided by 6 global collaborators. The sample metadata nearly always contained a de-identified subject ID, COVID-19 status, age in years and sex. Where HLA class I and class II types were available, the types were taken from metadata supplied by the sample provider, not from assay-based typing. The study at large found these results: The quantity of clinical and demographic metadata differed by source and by participant and was supplied without curation.

Whole blood was collected in K2EDTA tubes by collaborating institutions according to the institutions' own protocols. For TCRbeta analysis, collaborators shipped samples as frozen whole blood, isolated PBMCs, or DNA extracted from either of those sample types. The immunoSEQ Assay, a bias-controlled multiplex PCR, was used to amplify TCRbeta CDR3 regions from genomic DNA. Per the authors' processing: The number of nucleated cells in each sample was estimated by amplification of reference gene primers within the assay. To quantify the absolute abundance of each unique TCRbeta CDR3 rearrangement, sequence reads were collapsed and filtered. For each sample, productive Simpson clonality was calculated as the square root of Simpson's diversity index across productive rearrangements. TCRdb retrieved this table from immuneACCESS and kept in-frame rearrangements only. Not all clones are present; in checked studies, unresolved V genes account for under half, and no reason is known for the remainder. D and trimming come from the DNA, and the V and J calls and clone size come from that table. Recorded for this sample are about 140,000 clones; just under 90% of them occurred a single time. Approximately 9.9% of the sample lies in the top ten.

CDR1 and CDR2, looked up from the germline V gene, are SGHVS and FQNEAQ. The germline ends are 12 bases apart after V is trimmed by 5 bases and J by 4 bases. The CDR3, cysteine through phenylalanine, is 14 amino acids long. Just the 42-base CDR3 DNA is kept, in frame starting at base 1. On this clone: This clone's antigen is unknown. Base qualities are not provided; no much larger clone lies one nucleotide away.

The sample consisted of peripheral blood. The sequence was collected from a woman over 75 with acute or convalescent COVID-19. This receptor chain uses TRBV7-8 and TRBJ2-1, and perhaps TRBD2 as D gene, on 5 matching bases. The CDR3 loop reads CASSPPSRYNEQFF. The DNA sequence follows: TGTGCCAGCAGCCCCCCTAGCCGGTACAATGAGCAGTTCTTC. The reference TRBV7-8 and TRBJ2-1 proteins fill in what lies around the CDR3, so the full variable domain reads GAGVSQSPRYKVAKRGQDVALRCDPISGHVSLFWYQQALGQGPEFLTYFQNEAQLDKSGLPSDRFFAERPEGSVSTLKIQRTQQEDSAVYLCASSPPSRYNEQFFGPGTRLTVL.